The 14 T cell receptor beta chains given below trace back to one sample, sequenced in a study of T-cell memory formation after mild COVID-19. TCRdb re-analysed the 5' RACE reads in MiXCR, keeping a single row per CDR3 protein. The data hold roughly 310,000 distinct CDR3 sequences, with about 16% observed a single time. Sequencing used PBMCs or a T cell subset sorted from them (not recorded which). The receptors stem from a young man who had mild COVID-19 (a few samples of this study predate the infection). Cell type and time point are not known.

This clonotype has ten or more counts. The chain joins TRBV4-1 to TRBJ2-5; 11 bases line up with TRBD2. CDR1 MGHRA and CDR2 YSYEKL come from the germline V gene. With 1 base clipped from V and 3 bases from J, the junction kept 7 bases outside the gene matches. CDR3 size: 17 residues. The CDR3 here is CASSQAPGLAVEETQYF. In DNA form, the CDR3 reads TGCGCCAGCAGCCAAGCCCCGGGACTAGCGGTGGAAGAGACCCAGTACTTC.

The chain's CDR3 is CSAYGGRQDTQYF. As DNA, the CDR3 is TGCAGTGCCTACGGGGGGCGGCAAGATACGCAGTATTTT. V gene TRBV20-1 combines with J gene TRBJ2-3; weak D call: TRBD2 (7 bases). V gave up 6 bases and J gave up 5 bases, with 15 bases separating them. This CDR3 contains 13 residues. Germline assignment: CDR1 DFQATT and CDR2 SNEGSKA (reference sequence).

The chain carries TRBV6-2 or TRBV6-3 and TRBJ2-7; D is possibly TRBD2 (6 bases). Trimming removed 10 bases at V and 3 bases at J, with 16 bases between. Germline CDR1 reads MNHEY; CDR2 reads SVGEGT. The CDR3 is 13 residues long. DNA for the CDR3: TGTGCCACGCACGGGGGAGGACTCTACGAGCAGTACTTC. It translates to CATHGGGLYEQYF.

The rearrangement joins TRBV7-2 to TRBJ2-7; D is perhaps TRBD1 or TRBD2 (5 bases each). Germline V lookup: CDR1 SGHTA, CDR2 FQGNSA. The CDR3 has 15 residues. Trimming removed 4 bases from V and 6 bases from J, with 19 bases in between. DNA for the CDR3: TGTGCCAGCAGCTCCGGTGGGGGTGTGACTCTCGAGCAGTACTTC. This translates into CASSSGGGVTLEQYF. The whole variable domain, filled in from reference TRBV7-2 and TRBJ2-7, reads GAGVSQSPSNKVTEKGKDVELRCDPISGHTALYWYRQSLGQGLEFLIYFQGNSAPDKSGLPSDRFSAERTGGSVSTLTIQRTQQEDSAVYLCASSSGGGVTLEQYFGPGTRLTVT.

J is TRBJ2-1 and V is TRBV5-1; 11 nucleotides align to TRBD1. Germline CDR1 and CDR2: SGHRS and YFSETQ. The CDR3 consists of 15 residues. V shed 4 bases, J shed 6 bases, and the junction held 6 bases outside the gene matches. This CDR3 is CASSTGQGGTNEQFF. The CDR3 bases are TGCGCCAGCAGCACGGGACAGGGGGGAACCAATGAGCAGTTCTTC.

The table lists this clonotype with a few counts. DNA for the CDR3: TGCAGTGCTAGAGCGTTAGCGGGGGTCCGATCGAACACCGGGGAGCTGTTTTTT. Its translation is CSARALAGVRSNTGELFF. The rearrangement links TRBV20-1 to TRBJ2-2; 9 bases align to TRBD2. J gave up 0 bases and V 1 base, and 9 bases lay outside the gene matches. CDR1 and CDR2 from the germline V gene are DFQATT and SNEGSKA (reference sequence). The CDR3 is made up of 18 amino acids.

The rearrangement joins TRBV7-6 to TRBJ2-1; weak D call: TRBD2 (5 bases). CDR1 and CDR2 from the germline V gene are SGHVS and FNYEAQ. The CDR3 sequence is 16 residues long. V lost 2 bases to trimming and J lost 2 bases, with 13 bases between them. The CDR3 is CASSLRAAGAYNEQFF. As DNA, the CDR3 is TGTGCCAGCAGCTTACGAGCCGCCGGGGCCTACAATGAGCAGTTCTTC.

The V gene is TRBV28, the J gene TRBJ2-3; D remains unclear. The germline V gene has CDR1 MDHEN and CDR2 SYDVKM. This CDR3 contains 12 residues. V lost 6 bases and J 5 bases, leaving 9 bases between the germline ends. The CDR3 loop is CASSTPGDTQYF. CDR3 sequence (DNA): TGTGCCAGCAGCACCCCCGGAGATACGCAGTATTTT.

This clonotype was recorded a few times. This chain links TRBV4-1 with TRBJ1-2, with TRBD1 matching over 8 bases. V shed 1 base, J shed 4 bases, and the junction held 8 bases outside the gene matches. CDR3 length: 16 amino acids. CDR1 and CDR2 from the germline V gene are MGHRA and YSYEKL. CDR3 nucleotide sequence: TGCGCCAGCAGCCAAGTGAGTACAGGACAGGGCTATGGCTACACCTTC. It encodes CASSQVSTGQGYGYTF.

This clonotype showed up many times. The V gene is TRBV10-3, the J gene TRBJ1-1, with D possibly matching TRBD1 (6 bases). Trimming took 6 bases from V and 0 from J, leaving 11 bases between them. CDR1 is ENHRY and CDR2 is SYGVKD in the germline V gene. This CDR3 has 14 amino acids. Here the CDR3 DNA reads TGTGCCATCAGGGGGGCACTAATGAACACTGAAGCTTTCTTT. This translates into CAIRGALMNTEAFF.

The J gene is TRBJ2-5, the V gene TRBV27; the D gene is possibly TRBD1 (6 bases). V lost 3 bases and J lost 7, with 12 bases in between. This CDR3 has 13 residues. Germline loops: CDR1 MNHEY, CDR2 SMNVEV (reference sequence). The CDR3 is CASSFRQAATQYF. CDR3 sequence (DNA): TGTGCCAGCAGTTTCCGACAGGCGGCGACCCAGTACTTC.

This chain uses TRBV10-3 with TRBJ2-6, with 8 bases aligning to TRBD1. This CDR3 is 16 amino acids long. V lost 4 bases, J lost 2 bases, and 4 bases stayed unmatched. Germline values: CDR1 ENHRY, CDR2 SYGVKD. This CDR3 is CAISGTGGPGANVLTF. The CDR3 DNA reads as TGTGCCATCAGTGGAACAGGGGGACCTGGGGCCAACGTCCTGACTTTC.

The chain joins TRBV20-1 to TRBJ2-4; D gene ambiguous. V was shortened by 3 bases and J by 0 bases, with 6 bases between the two germline ends. Germline lookup yields CDR1 DFQATT and CDR2 SNEGSKA (reference sequence). The CDR3 is 13 residues long. CDR3 coding DNA: TGCAGTGCTAGTTGGGGAGCCAAAAACATTCAGTACTTC. It specifies CSASWGAKNIQYF.

The chain has TRBV5-4 and TRBJ2-3, with D unclear. Trimming left V 1 base short and J 2 bases short, with 11 bases between. Germline values: CDR1 SGHNT, CDR2 YYREEE (reference sequence). The CDR3 extends over 15 amino acids. In DNA, the CDR3 is TGTGCCAGCAGCTTGCAGAACACATACACAGATACGCAGTATTTT. This sequence encodes CASSLQNTYTDTQYF.